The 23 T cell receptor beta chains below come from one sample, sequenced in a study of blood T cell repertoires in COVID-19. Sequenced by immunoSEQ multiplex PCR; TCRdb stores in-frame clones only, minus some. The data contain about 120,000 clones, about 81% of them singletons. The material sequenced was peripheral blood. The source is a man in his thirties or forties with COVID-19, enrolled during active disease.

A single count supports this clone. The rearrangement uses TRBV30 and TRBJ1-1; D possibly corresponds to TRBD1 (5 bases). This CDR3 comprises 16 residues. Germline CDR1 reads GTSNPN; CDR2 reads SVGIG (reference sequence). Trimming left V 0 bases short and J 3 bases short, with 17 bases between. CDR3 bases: TGTGCCTGGAGTGTACCACGCGCGGGAGGGGACACTGAAGCTTTCTTT. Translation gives CAWSVPRAGGDTEAFF.

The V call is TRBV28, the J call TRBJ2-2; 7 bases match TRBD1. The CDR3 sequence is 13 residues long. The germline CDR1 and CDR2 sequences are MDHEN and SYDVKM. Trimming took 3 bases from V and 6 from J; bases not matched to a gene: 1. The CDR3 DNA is TGTGCCAGCAGTTTCGACAGGGCCGGGGAGCTGTTTTTT. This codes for CASSFDRAGELFF.

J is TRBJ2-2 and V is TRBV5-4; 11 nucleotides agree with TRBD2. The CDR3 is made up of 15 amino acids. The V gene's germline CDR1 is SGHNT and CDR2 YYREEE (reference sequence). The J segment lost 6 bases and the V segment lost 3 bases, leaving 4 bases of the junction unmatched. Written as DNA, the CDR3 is TGTGCCAGCAGCTCCTTAGCGGGAGGGTCCGGGGAGCTGTTTTTT. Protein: CASSSLAGGSGELFF.

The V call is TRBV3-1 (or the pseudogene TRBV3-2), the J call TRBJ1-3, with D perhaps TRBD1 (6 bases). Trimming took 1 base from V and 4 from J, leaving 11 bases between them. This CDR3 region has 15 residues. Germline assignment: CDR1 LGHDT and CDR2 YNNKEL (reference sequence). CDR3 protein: CASSQVHRGGNTIYF. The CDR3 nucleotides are TGTGCCAGCAGCCAAGTCCATAGGGGGGGAAACACCATATATTTT.

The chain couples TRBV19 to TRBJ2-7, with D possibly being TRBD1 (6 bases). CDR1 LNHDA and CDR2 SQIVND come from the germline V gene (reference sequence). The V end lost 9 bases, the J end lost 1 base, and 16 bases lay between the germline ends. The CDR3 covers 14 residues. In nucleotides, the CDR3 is TGTGCCAGCGACCAGGGGTTGGGTTCCTACGAGCAGTACTTC. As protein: CASDQGLGSYEQYF.

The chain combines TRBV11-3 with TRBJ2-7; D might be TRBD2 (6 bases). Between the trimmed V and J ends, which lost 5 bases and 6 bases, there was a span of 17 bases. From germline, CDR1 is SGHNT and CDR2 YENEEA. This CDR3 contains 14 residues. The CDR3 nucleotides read TGTGCCAGCAGCCCGGGACTTTCCCCTGGCGAGCAGTACTTC. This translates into CASSPGLSPGEQYF.

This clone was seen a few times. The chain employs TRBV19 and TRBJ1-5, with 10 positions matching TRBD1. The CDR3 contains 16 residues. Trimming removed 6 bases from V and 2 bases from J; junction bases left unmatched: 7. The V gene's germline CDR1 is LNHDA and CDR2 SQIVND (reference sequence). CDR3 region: CASRRDRGMGNQPQHF. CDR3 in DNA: TGTGCCAGTAGAAGGGACAGGGGAATGGGCAATCAGCCCCAGCATTTT. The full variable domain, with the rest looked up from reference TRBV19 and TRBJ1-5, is DGGITQSPKYLFRKEGQNVTLSCEQNLNHDAMYWYRQDPGQGLRLIYYSQIVNDFQKGDIAEGYSVSREKKESFPLTVTSAQKNPTAFYLCASRRDRGMGNQPQHFGDGTRLSIL.

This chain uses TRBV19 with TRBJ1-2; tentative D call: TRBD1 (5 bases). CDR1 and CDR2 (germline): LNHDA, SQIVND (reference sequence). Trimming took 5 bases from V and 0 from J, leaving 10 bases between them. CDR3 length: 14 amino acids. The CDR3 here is CASSPRDSNYGYTF. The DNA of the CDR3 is TGTGCCAGTAGTCCTAGGGACTCTAACTATGGCTACACCTTC.

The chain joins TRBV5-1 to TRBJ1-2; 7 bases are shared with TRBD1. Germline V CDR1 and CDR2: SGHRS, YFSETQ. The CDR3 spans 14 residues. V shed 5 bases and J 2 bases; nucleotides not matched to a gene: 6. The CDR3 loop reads CASSRQGSNYGYTF. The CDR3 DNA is TGCGCCAGCAGTCGACAGGGATCGAACTATGGCTACACCTTC.

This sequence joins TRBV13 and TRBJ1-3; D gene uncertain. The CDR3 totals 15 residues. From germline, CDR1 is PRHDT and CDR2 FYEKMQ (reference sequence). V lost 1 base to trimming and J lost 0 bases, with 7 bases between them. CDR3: CASSLDGLSGNTIYF. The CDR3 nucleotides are TGTGCCAGCAGCTTAGATGGCCTCTCTGGAAACACCATATATTTT.

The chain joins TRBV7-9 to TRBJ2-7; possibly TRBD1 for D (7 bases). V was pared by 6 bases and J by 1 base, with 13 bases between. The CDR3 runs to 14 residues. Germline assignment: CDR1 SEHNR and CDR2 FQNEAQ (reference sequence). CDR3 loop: CASSRGDRSYEQYF. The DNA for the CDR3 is TGTGCCAGCAGTCGCGGGGACAGATCCTACGAGCAGTACTTC.

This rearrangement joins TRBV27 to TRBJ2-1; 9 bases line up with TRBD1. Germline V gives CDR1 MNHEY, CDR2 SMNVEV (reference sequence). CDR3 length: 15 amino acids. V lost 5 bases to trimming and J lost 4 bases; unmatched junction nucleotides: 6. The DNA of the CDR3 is TGTGCCAGCAGTATCGGACAGGGGCGATACAATGAGCAGTTCTTC. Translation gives CASSIGQGRYNEQFF.

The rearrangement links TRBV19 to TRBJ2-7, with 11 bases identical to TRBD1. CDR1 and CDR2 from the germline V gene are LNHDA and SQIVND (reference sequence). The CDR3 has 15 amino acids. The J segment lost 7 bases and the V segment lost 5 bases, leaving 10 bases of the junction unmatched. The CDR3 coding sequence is TGTGCCAGTAGTTTTTTGCCGGGACAGGGGGGTGAGCAGTACTTC. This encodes CASSFLPGQGGEQYF.

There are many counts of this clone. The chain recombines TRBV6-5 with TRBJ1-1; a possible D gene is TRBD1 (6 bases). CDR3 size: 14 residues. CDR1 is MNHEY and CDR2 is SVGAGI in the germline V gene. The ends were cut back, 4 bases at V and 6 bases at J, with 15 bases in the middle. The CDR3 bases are TGTGCCAGCAGTTCTTCAGGGGCGGGTGCTGAAGCTTTCTTT. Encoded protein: CASSSSGAGAEAFF.

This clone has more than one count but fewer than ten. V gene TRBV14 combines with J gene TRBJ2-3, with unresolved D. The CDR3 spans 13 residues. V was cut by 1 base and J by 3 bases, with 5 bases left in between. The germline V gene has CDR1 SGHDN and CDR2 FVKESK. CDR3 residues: CASSQAGTDTQYF. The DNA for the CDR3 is TGTGCCAGCAGCCAAGCCGGGACAGATACGCAGTATTTT.

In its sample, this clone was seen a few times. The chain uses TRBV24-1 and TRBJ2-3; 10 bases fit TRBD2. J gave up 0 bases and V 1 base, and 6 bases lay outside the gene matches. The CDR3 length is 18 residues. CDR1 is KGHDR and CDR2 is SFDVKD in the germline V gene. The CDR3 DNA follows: TGTGCCACCAGTGATTTCCTAGCGGGGGTGTCTAGCACAGATACGCAGTATTTT. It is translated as CATSDFLAGVSSTDTQYF.

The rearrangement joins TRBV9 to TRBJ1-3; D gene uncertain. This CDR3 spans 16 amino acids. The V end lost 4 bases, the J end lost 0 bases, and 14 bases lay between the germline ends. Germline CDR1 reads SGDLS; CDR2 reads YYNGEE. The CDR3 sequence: CASSPRPGISGNTIYF. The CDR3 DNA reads TGTGCCAGCAGCCCCCGCCCCGGGATCTCTGGAAACACCATATATTTT.

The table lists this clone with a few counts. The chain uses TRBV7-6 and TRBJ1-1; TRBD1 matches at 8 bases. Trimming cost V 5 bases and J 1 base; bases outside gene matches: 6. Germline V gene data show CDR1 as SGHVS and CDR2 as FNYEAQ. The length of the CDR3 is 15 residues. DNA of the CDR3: TGTGCCAGCAGCCCCCGACAGGGGAGGAACACTGAAGCTTTCTTT. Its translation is CASSPRQGRNTEAFF.

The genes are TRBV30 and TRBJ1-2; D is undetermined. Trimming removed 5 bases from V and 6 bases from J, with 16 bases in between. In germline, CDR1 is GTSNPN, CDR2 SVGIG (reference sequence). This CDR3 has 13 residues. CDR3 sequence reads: CAWGVGGQNGYTF. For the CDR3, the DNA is TGTGCCTGGGGCGTGGGAGGTCAGAATGGCTACACCTTC.

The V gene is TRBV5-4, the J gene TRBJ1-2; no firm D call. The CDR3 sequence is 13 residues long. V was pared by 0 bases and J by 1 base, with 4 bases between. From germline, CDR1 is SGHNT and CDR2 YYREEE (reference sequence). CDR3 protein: CASSLDSNYGYTF. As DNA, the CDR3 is TGTGCCAGCAGCTTGGACAGTAACTATGGCTACACCTTC.

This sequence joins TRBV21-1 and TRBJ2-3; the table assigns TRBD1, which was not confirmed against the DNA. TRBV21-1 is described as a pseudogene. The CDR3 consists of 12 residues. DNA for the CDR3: TGTGCCAGCAACTCACCAGGTAATACGCAGTATTTT. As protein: CASNSPGNTQYF.

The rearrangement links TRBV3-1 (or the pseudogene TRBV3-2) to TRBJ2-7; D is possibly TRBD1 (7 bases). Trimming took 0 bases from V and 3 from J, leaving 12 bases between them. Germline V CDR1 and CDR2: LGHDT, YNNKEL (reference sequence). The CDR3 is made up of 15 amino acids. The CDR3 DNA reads TGTGCCAGCAGCCAAGAGGGGGGACAGTTCTACGAGCAGTACTTC. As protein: CASSQEGGQFYEQYF.

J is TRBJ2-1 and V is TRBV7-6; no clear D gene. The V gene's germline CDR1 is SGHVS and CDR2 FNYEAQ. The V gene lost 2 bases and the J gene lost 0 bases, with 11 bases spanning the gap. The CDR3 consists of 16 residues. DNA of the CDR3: TGTGCCAGCAGCTTAATGGCTAGTTTCTCCTACAATGAGCAGTTCTTC. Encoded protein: CASSLMASFSYNEQFF. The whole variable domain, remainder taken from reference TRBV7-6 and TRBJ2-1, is GAGVSQSPRYKVTKRGQDVALRCDPISGHVSLYWYRQALGQGPEFLTYFNYEAQQDKSGLPNDRFSAERPEGSISTLTIQRTEQRDSAMYRCASSLMASFSYNEQFFGPGTRLTVL.